This T cell receptor (beta chain) was observed in a study of shared clonotypes between healthy human individuals. Points from the study as a whole: Generally, naive subsets (rather than memory subsets) showed larger estimated richness.

Assay used: immunoSEQ multiplex PCR; TCRdb lists only in-frame clones, some missing. The table has about 2 million clones, 85% to 95% seen once. Remarks on this clone: Its target is unknown.

This CDR3 is built from 15 residues. The trim removed 2 bases at V and 7 bases at J, leaving 10 bases unmatched. The germline gives CDR1 MNHEY, CDR2 SVGAGI. This clonotype originated in a man aged 18 to 35 in good health. The chain uses TRBV6-5 and TRBJ2-5; TRBD1 matches at 7 bases. Source material: naive CD4+ T cells sorted from blood. The subset was: CD45RA+ positively selected. CDR3 region: CASSYGGDRVGTQYF. The CDR3 DNA reads TGTGCCAGCAGTTACGGAGGAGACAGGGTCGGGACCCAGTACTTC.